This T cell receptor beta chain was obtained from a study of cytomegalovirus exposure and HLA in healthy donors. The overall study: In a previous analysis, 117 million unique TCR beta sequences were found from 150 million to 200 million T cells.

In the case of this clone: Its antigen is not identified.

Researchers ran the PCR with 60 Vbeta and 13 Jbeta primers. TCRdb's copy holds only in-frame clones and misses some; the assay was immunoSEQ multiplex PCR. The data contain about 120,000 clones, 60% to 70% of them seen just once; the ten biggest clones take up just under 9.5%. Findings of the study overall: Likely technical artifact: a cluster of highly shared sequence variants. A missense variant in DCLRE1C was later tied to TCR beta V- and J-gene trimming.

CDR3 size: 15 residues. The germline V and J ends were trimmed by 2 bases and 3 bases, with 10 bases remaining between them. Germline values: CDR1 MNHNY, CDR2 SVGAGI (reference sequence). The source is a woman in her 40s in good health and CMV-seropositive. Sequenced input: PBMCs. The chain links TRBV6-6 to TRBJ2-2; tentative D call: TRBD2 (6 bases). For the CDR3, the DNA is TGTGCCAGCAGTTACGGGGGGATCCACACCGGGGAGCTGTTTTTT. This sequence encodes CASSYGGIHTGELFF.